This T cell receptor (beta chain) was profiled in a study of blood T cell repertoires in COVID-19. Participant ages covered about 18 to 95 years across about two dozen US areas. The CDR3 extends over 15 amino acids. V was clipped by 5 bases and J by 2 bases; unmatched bases: 6. Germline values: CDR1 LNHDA, CDR2 SQIVND (reference sequence). Profiled with immunoSEQ multiplex PCR; TCRdb holds only in-frame clones, not every one. The table records around 160,000 clones, roughly 82% of them present only once. The clonotype comes from a man between 50 and 59 years old who had recovered from COVID-19. The rearrangement joins TRBV19 to TRBJ2-3; 8 bases are shared with TRBD2. Sequencing input: PBMCs or T cells enriched from blood (not recorded which). CDR3 in amino acids: CASSREGWVTDTQYF. For the CDR3, the DNA is TGTGCCAGTAGTCGGGAGGGCTGGGTCACAGATACGCAGTATTTT.